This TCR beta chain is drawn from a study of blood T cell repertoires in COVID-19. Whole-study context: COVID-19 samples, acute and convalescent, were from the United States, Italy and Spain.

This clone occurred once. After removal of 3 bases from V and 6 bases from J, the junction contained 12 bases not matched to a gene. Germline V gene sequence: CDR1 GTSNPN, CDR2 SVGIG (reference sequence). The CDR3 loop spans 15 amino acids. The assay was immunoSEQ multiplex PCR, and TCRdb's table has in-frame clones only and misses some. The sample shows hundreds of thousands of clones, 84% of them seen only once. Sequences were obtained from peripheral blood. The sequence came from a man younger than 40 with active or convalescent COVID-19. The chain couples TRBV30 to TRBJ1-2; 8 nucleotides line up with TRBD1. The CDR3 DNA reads TGTGCCTGGAGGACTACAGGGGGTTCGGCGGATGGCTACACCTTC. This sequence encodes CAWRTTGGSADGYTF.